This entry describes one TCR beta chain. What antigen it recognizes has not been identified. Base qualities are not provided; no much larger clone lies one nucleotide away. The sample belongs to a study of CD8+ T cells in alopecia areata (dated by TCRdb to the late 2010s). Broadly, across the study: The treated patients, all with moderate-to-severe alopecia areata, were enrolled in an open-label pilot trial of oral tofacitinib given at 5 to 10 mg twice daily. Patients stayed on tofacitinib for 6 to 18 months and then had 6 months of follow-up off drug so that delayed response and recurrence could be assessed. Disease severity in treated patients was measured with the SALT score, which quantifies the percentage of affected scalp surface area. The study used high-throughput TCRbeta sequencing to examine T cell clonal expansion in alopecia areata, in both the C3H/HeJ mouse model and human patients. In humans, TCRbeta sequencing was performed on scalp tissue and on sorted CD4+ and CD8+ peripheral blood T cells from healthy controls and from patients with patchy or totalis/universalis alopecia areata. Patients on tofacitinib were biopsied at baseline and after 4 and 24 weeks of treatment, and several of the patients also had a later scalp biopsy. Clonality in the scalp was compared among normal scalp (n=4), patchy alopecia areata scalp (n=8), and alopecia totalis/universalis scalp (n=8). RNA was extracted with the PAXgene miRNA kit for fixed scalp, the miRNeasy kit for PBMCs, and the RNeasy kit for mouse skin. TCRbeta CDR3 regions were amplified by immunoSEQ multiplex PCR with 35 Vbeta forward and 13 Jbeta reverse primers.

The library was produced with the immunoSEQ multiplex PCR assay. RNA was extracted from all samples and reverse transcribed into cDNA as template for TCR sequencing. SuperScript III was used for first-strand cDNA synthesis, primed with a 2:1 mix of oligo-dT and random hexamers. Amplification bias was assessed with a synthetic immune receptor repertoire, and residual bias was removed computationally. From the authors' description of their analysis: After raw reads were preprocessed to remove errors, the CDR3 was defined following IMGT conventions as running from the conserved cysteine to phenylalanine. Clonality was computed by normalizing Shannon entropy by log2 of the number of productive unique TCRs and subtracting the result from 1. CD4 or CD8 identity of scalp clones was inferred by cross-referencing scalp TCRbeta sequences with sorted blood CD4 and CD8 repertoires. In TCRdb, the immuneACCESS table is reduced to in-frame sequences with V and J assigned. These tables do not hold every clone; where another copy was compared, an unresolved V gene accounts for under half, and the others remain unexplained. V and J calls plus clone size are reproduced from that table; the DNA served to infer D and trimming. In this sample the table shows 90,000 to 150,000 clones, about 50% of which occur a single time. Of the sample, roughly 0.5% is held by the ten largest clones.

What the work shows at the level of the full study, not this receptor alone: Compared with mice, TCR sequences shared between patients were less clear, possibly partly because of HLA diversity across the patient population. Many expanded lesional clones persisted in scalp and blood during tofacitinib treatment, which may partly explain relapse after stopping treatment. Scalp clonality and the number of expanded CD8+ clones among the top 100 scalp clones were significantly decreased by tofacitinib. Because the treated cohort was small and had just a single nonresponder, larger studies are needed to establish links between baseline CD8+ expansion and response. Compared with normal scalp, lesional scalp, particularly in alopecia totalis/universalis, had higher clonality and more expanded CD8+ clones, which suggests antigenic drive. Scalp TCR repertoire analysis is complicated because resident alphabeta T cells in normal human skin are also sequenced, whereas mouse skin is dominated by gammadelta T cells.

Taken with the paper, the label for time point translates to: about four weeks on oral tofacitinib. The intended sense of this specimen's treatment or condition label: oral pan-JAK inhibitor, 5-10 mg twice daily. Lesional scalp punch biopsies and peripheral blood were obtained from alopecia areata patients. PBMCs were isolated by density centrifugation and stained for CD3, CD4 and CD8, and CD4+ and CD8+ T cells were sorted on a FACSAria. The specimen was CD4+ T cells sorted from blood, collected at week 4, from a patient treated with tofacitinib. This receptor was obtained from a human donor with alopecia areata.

The CDR3 reads CAWKSGRGYNEQFF. The nucleotide sequence reads as follows: TGTGCCTGGAAAAGTGGCAGGGGATACAATGAGCAGTTCTTC. The chain is assembled from TRBV30 and TRBJ2-1; perhaps TRBD1 is the D gene, with 6 bases matching. CDR1 is given as GTSNPN and CDR2 as SVGIG, both from the germline V gene (reference sequence). The CDR3 goes from the cysteine to the phenylalanine over 14 residues. Of all the DNA, just the CDR3 is kept, 42 bases in frame from base 1. Trimming removed 4 bases from V and 4 bases from J, leaving 14 bases between the germline ends.